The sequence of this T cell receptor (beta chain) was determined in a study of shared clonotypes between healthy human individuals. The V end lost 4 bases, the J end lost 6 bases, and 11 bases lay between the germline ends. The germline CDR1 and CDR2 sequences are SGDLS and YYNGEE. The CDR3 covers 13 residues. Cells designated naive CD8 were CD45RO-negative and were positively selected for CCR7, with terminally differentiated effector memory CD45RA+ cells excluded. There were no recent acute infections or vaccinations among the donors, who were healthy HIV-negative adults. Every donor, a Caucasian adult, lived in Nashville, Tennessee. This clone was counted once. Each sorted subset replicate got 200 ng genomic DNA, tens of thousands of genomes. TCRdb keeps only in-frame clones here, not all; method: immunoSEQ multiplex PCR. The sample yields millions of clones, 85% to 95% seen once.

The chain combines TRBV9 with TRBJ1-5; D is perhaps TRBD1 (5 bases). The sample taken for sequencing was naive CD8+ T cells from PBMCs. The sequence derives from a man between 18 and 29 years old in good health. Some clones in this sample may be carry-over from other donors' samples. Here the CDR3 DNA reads TGTGCCAGCAGCTTCAACGGGGGTCAGCCCCAGCATTTT. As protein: CASSFNGGQPQHF.